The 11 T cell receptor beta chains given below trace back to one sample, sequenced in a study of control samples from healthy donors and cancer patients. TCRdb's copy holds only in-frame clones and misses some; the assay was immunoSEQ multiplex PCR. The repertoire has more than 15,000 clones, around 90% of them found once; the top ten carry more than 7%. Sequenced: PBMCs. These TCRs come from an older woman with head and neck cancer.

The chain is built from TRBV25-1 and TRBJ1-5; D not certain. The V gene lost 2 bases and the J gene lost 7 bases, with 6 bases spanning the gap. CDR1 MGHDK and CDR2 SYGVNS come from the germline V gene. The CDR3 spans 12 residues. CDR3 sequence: CASSEGRQPQHF. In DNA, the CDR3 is TGTGCCAGCAGTGAAGGAAGGCAGCCCCAGCATTTT.

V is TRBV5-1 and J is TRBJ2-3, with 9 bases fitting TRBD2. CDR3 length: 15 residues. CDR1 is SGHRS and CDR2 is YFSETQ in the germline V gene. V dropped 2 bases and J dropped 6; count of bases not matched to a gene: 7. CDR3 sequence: CASSLGGRAQDTQYF. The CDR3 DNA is TGCGCCAGCAGCTTAGGCGGGAGGGCCCAGGATACGCAGTATTTT.

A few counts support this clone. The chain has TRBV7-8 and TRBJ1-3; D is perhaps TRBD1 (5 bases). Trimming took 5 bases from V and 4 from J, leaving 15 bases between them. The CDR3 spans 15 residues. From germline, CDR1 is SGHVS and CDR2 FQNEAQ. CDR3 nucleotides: TGTGCCAGCAGCCCATTGGGGGTTTACGGAAACACCATATATTTT. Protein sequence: CASSPLGVYGNTIYF.

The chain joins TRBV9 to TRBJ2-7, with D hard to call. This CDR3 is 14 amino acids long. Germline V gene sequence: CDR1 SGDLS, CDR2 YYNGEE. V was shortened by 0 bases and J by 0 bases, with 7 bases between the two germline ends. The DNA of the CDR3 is TGTGCCAGCAGCGTAGAACCCGTCTCCTACGAGCAGTACTTC. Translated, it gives CASSVEPVSYEQYF.

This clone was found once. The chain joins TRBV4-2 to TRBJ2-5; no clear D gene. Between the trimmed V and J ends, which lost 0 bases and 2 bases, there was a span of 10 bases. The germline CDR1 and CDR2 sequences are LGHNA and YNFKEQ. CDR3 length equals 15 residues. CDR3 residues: CASSQEPVSQETQYF. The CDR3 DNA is TGTGCCAGCAGCCAAGAGCCTGTTTCGCAAGAGACCCAGTACTTC.

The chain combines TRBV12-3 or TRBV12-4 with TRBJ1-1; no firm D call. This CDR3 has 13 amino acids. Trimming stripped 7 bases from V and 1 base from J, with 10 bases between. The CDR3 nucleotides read TGTGCCAGCACCCCGAGTGGGAACACTGAAGCTTTCTTT. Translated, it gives CASTPSGNTEAFF.

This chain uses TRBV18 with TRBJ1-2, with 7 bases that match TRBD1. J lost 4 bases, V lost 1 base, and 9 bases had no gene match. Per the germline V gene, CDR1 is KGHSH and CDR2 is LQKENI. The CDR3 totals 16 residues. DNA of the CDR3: TGTGCCAGCTCACCACGGGCCACAGGGGTGGGCTATGGCTACACCTTC. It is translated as CASSPRATGVGYGYTF.

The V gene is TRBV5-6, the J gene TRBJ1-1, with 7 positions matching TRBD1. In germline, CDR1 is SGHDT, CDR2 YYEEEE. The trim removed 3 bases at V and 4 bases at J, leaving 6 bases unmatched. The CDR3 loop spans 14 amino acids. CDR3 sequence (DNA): TGTGCCAGCAGCTCTCAGACAGGGAGCACTGAAGCTTTCTTT. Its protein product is CASSSQTGSTEAFF.

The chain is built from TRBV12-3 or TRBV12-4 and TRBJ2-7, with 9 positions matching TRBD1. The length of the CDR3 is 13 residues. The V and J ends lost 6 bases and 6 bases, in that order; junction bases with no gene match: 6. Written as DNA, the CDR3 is TGTGCCAGCAGCACCTTGACAGGGGGCGAGCAGTACTTC. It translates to CASSTLTGGEQYF.

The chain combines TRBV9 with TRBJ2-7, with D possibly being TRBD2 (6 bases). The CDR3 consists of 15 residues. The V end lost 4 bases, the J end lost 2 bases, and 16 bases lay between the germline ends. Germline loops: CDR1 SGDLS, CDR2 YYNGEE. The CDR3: CASSPEPAGTYEQYF. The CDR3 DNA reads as TGTGCCAGCAGCCCTGAGCCAGCGGGCACCTACGAGCAGTACTTC.

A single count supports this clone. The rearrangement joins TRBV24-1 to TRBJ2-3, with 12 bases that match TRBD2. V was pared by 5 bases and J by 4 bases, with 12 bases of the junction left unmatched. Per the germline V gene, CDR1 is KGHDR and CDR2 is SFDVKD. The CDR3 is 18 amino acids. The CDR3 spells CATSGLRTSGTTSDTQYF. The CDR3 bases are TGTGCCACCAGTGGGCTTAGGACTAGCGGGACTACCTCAGATACGCAGTATTTT.